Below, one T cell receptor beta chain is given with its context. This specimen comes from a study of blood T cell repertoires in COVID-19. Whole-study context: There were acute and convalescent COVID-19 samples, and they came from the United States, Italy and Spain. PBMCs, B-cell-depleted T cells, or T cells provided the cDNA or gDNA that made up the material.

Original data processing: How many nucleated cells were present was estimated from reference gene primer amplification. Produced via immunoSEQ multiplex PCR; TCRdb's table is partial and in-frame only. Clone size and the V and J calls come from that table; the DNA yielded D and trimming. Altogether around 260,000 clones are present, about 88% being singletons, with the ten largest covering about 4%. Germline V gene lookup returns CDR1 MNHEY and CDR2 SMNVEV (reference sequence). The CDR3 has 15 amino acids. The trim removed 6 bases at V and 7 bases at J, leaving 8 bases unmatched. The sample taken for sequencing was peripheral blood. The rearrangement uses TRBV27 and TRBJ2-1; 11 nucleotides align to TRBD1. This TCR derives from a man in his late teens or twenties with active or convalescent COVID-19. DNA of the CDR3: TGTGCCAGCAGACCTCACGGACAGGGGGCGAATGAGCAGTTCTTC. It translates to CASRPHGQGANEQFF.